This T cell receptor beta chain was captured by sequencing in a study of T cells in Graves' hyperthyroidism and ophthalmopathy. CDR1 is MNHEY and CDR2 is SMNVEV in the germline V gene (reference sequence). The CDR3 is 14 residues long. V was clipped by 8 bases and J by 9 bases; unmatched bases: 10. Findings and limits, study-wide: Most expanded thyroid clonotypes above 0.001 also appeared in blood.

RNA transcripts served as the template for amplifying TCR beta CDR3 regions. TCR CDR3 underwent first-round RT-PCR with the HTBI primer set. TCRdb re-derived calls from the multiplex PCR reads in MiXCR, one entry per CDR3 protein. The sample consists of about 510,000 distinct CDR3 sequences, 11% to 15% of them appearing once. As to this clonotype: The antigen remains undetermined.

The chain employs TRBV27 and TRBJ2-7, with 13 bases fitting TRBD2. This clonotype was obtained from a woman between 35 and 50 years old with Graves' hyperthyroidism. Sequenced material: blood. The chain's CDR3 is CASRRTSGSYWQYF. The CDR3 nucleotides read TGTGCCAGCCGGAGGACTAGCGGGAGTTACTGGCAGTACTTC.